Listed below are T cell receptor beta chains from one sample, sequenced in a study of early T cells in non-severe SARS-CoV-2 infection. TCRdb fed the 5' RACE reads into MiXCR, producing one record per CDR3 protein. The sample records under 90,000 distinct CDR3 sequences, roughly an eighth being singletons. The sequenced sample consisted of whole blood. All receptors come from an adult who was a healthcare worker with PCR-confirmed SARS-CoV-2 infection or an uninfected control (not recorded which). Each CDR3 is given with its conserved first and last residue. The D gene is left open where the match is weak. A row's size may be missing; if present it is once, few, many or a size class.

j_call d_call clone_size v_call cdr3_nt cdr3_aa
TRBJ1-5 - few TRBV7-9 TGTGCCAGCAGCTTAGCTGTGGGGCTATATAGCAATCAGCCCCAGCATTTT CASSLAVGLYSNQPQHF
TRBJ1-1 - few TRBV12-3/TRBV12-4 TGTGCCAGCAGTCCAGGGGCCCCGCAAAACACTGAAGCTTTCTTT CASSPGAPQNTEAFF
TRBJ1-1 TRBD1 few TRBV11-1 TGTGCCAGCAGTCTACAGGGGAGAGCTTTCTTT CASSLQGRAFF
TRBJ2-7 TRBD1 - TRBV29-1 TGCAGCGTTGAGGGGACAGATTCCTACGAGCAGTACTTC CSVEGTDSYEQYF
TRBJ1-2 - - TRBV2 TGTGCCAGCAGTCCATTCGACTATGGCTACACCTTC CASSPFDYGYTF
TRBJ2-1 - - TRBV10-3 TGTGCCATCGCCGGAGGGAACTCCTACAATGAGCAGTTCTTC CAIAGGNSYNEQFF
TRBJ1-1 TRBD1 - TRBV29-1 TGCAGCGTTGAAGATAGGACAGGGTACGCTTTCTTT CSVEDRTGYAFF
TRBJ1-4 - - TRBV21-1 TGTGCCAGCACGCATGGACAGTCTAATGAAAAACTGTTTTTT CASTHGQSNEKLFF
TRBJ1-4 TRBD1 - TRBV4-1 TGCGCCAGCAGCCATGGGAACAGGGGAAAGACTAATGAAAAACTGTTTTTT CASSHGNRGKTNEKLFF
TRBJ2-1 TRBD1 many TRBV5-8 TGTGCCAGCAGCTTGATGACAGGGGAAGGGAATGAGCAGTTCTTC CASSLMTGEGNEQFF
TRBJ1-4 - many TRBV11-2 TGTGCCAGCAGCCGAGCGGTGGCAACTAATGAAAAACTGTTTTTT CASSRAVATNEKLFF
TRBJ2-1 TRBD1 many TRBV19 TGTGCCAGTAGTATCCGGACAGGGTCCTACAATGAGCAGTTCTTC CASSIRTGSYNEQFF
TRBJ1-1 - many TRBV20-1 TGCAGTGCTAGAGATAGAGCATTCATGAACACTGAAGCTTTCTTT CSARDRAFMNTEAFF
TRBJ1-1 - few TRBV7-2 TGTGCCAGCAGCTCCCGGACCCGCGGGAGGGGAAACACTGAAGCTTTCTTT CASSSRTRGRGNTEAFF
TRBJ1-5 - - TRBV5-1 TGCGCCAGCAGCTTGGGGTCCAGGGAAAATCAGCCCCAGCATTTT CASSLGSRENQPQHF
TRBJ2-7 TRBD1 many TRBV11-2 TGTGCCAGCAGCGGAGTCCGGGACAGGGGGGTCAACGAGCAGTACTTC CASSGVRDRGVNEQYF
TRBJ1-2 TRBD1 few TRBV7-9 TGTGCCAGCAGCCAAGGTGGACAGGGTACCTATGGCTACACCTTC CASSQGGQGTYGYTF
TRBJ1-1 - few TRBV20-1 TGCAGTGCTAGAGTAGGAGGGACGGGGAACACTGAAGCTTTCTTT CSARVGGTGNTEAFF
TRBJ2-3 - many TRBV29-1 TGCAGCGTTTTAGCCCCCAGCGGCGGAGATACGCAGTATTTT CSVLAPSGGDTQYF
TRBJ1-5 - many TRBV2 TGTGCCAGCAGTTTGACAGGAGGGAGCAATCAGCCCCAGCATTTT CASSLTGGSNQPQHF
TRBJ2-2 TRBD2 - TRBV18 TGTGCCAGCTCACCACCGTACGGGAGGGACACCGGGGAGCTGTTTTTT CASSPPYGRDTGELFF
TRBJ2-2 TRBD1 few TRBV7-3 TGTGCCAGCACAAACAACAGGGGGCCTAACACCGGGGAGCTGTTTTTT CASTNNRGPNTGELFF
TRBJ1-3 - few TRBV20-1 TGCAGTGCTCCTAAACTCGGAGCCTCTGGAAACACCATATATTTT CSAPKLGASGNTIYF
TRBJ2-1 - few TRBV19 TGTGCCAGTAGTAAAGGGAGGAACTACAATGAGCAGTTCTTC CASSKGRNYNEQFF
TRBJ2-7 - few TRBV18 TGTGCCAGCTCACAGGAGGACGGGCAGTACTTC CASSQEDGQYF
TRBJ2-7 - once TRBV7-2 TGTGCCAGCAGCTTATTCGAGCAGTACTTC CASSLFEQYF
TRBJ1-5 - - TRBV6-6 TGTGCCAGCAGTTACGGGGGGGGCAATCAGCCCCAGCATTTT CASSYGGGNQPQHF
TRBJ1-1 - few TRBV6-5 TGTGCCAGCAGTCTAATCCTTGGAACTGAAGCTTTCTTT CASSLILGTEAFF
TRBJ2-7 - - TRBV12-3/TRBV12-4 TGTGCCAGCAGTGCACAGGGTTACGAGCAGTACTTC CASSAQGYEQYF
TRBJ1-3 - - TRBV5-1 TGCGCCAGCAGCTTCAGGGATTCTGGAAACACCATATATTTT CASSFRDSGNTIYF
TRBJ1-1 - many TRBV6-5 TGTGCCAGCAGATCCCAGGCCCGAGGCACTGAAGCTTTCTTT CASRSQARGTEAFF
TRBJ1-2 - - TRBV20-1 TGCAGTGCTAGGGAGAGCTCTAACTATGGCTACACCTTC CSARESSNYGYTF
TRBJ1-6 - few TRBV7-9 TGTGCCAGCAGCTTGGACAGAAGCTCCTATAATTCACCCCTCCACTTT CASSLDRSSYNSPLHF
TRBJ1-5 - few TRBV4-1 TGCGCCAGCAGCCAAGATCTTCGGCAGCCCCAGCATTTT CASSQDLRQPQHF
TRBJ2-7 - - TRBV18 TGTGCCAGCTCACCAAGGTTAGGAGCAGGGTCCAACGAGCAGTACTTC CASSPRLGAGSNEQYF
TRBJ2-1 TRBD2 few TRBV29-1 TGCAGCGCCGGGACTAGCGGGACCCGGAGGGGGAATGAGCAGTTCTTC CSAGTSGTRRGNEQFF
TRBJ2-3 - - TRBV12-5 TGTGCTAGTGGTTCCGACTCGCGGACAGATACGCAGTATTTT CASGSDSRTDTQYF
TRBJ2-1 - many TRBV27 TGTGCCAGGGAGCAGACAGCGAAGAAGAGCAATGAGCAGTTCTTC CAREQTAKKSNEQFF
TRBJ1-2 - many TRBV4-2 TGTGCCAGCAGCCAAGATAGGGCCTATGGCTACACCTTC CASSQDRAYGYTF
TRBJ1-4 - - TRBV7-9 TGTGCCAGCAGCTTACGGGGAGGGAATGAGGAAAAACTGTTTTTT CASSLRGGNEEKLFF
TRBJ2-5 TRBD2 many TRBV3-1 TGTGCCAGCAGCCAGCTAGCGGGTACACAAGAGACCCAGTACTTC CASSQLAGTQETQYF
TRBJ1-5 - many TRBV7-6 TGTGCCAGCAGCTTAGACCAACTAAATCAGCCCCAGCATTTT CASSLDQLNQPQHF
TRBJ1-1 - few TRBV7-2 TGTGCCAGCAGCGCGGACCCCTCGAAGACTGAAGCTTTCTTT CASSADPSKTEAFF
TRBJ1-2 - many TRBV29-1 TGCAGCGTTGAAGGAGGGGACTATGGCTACACCTTC CSVEGGDYGYTF
TRBJ2-3 - few TRBV24-1 TGTGCCACCGGTCGGGGGGATACGCAGTATTTT CATGRGDTQYF
TRBJ1-4 TRBD1 many TRBV5-1 TGCGCCAGCAGCTCCATGACAGGGAGTAATGAAAAACTGTTTTTT CASSSMTGSNEKLFF
TRBJ2-7 TRBD2 - TRBV18 TGTGCCAGCTCACCCGGGAGGGCTCTCTACGAGCAGTACTTC CASSPGRALYEQYF
TRBJ1-1 - many TRBV20-1 TGCAGTGCTACCAAACGTAAGGGTGTCGTAGGGAACACTGAAGCTTTCTTT CSATKRKGVVGNTEAFF
TRBJ1-1 - - TRBV7-2 TGTGCCAGCAGCTTATTACAGGGAAAAGAAGCTTTCTTT CASSLLQGKEAFF
TRBJ2-7 TRBD2 - TRBV28 TGTGCCAGCAGCACGCCGGGTAGCGGGCTCTACGAGCAGTACTTC CASSTPGSGLYEQYF
TRBJ2-5 - many TRBV20-1 TGCAGTGCCCTTACTAGAGAAGAGACCCAGTACTTC CSALTREETQYF
TRBJ1-2 - - TRBV7-6 TGTGCCAGCAGCTTATCCGGGGCTGGCTACACCTTC CASSLSGAGYTF
TRBJ2-7 TRBD2 few TRBV7-2 TGTGCCAGCAGCTTACCGGTAGCGGGATCCCCCCGACAGGAGAAGTCCTACGAGCAGTACTTC CASSLPVAGSPRQEKSYEQYF
TRBJ2-1 - many TRBV20-1 TGCAGTGCAGAGGAGCCGTACAATGAGCAGTTCTTC CSAEEPYNEQFF